The source of this T cell receptor beta chain is a study of blood T cells in healthy people across ages. It was with a sample-barcoded 5' primer and a J-beta primer mix that a second PCR of roughly 7 to 12 cycles was run. TCRdb called the 5' RACE reads again in MiXCR, with one record for every CDR3 protein. The sample yields 1.5 million to 2 million distinct CDR3 sequences, about 50% seen once. The CDR3 sequence is 14 residues long. The V end was cut by 2 bases, the J end by 2 bases, with 9 bases between. CDR1 LGHDT and CDR2 YNNKEL come from the germline V gene (reference sequence). The TCR comes from a woman aged 40 to 50 in good health. The source material was blood. The V and J genes are TRBV3-1 and TRBJ2-5, with D unresolved. The DNA of the CDR3 is TGTGCCAGCAGCCAAACCGAATGGCAAGAGACCCAGTACTTC. It specifies CASSQTEWQETQYF.